This T cell receptor beta chain was identified in a study of control samples from healthy donors and cancer patients (dated by TCRdb to 2020 to 2021). Library prep was done by the immunoSEQ multiplex PCR assay. TCRdb holds this immuneACCESS table with in-frame rearrangements only. Some clones are missing; in checked studies, unresolved V genes explain under half, and the rest has no known cause. The sample table contains about 170,000 clones; only one count was recorded for about 94% of them. Of the sample, over 4% is held by the ten largest clones. Points on this clone: The clone's antigen remains unknown. No qualities accompany the bases; no much larger clone lies one base away.

The CDR3 contains 19 residues, cysteine and phenylalanine counted. The retained sequence is limited to the CDR3, 57 bases, with the frame set at the first base. V loses 2 bases of germline sequence and J loses 5 bases, and the interval between the two ends is 27 bases. The germline V gene encodes CDR1 LGHDT and CDR2 YNNKEL (reference sequence). The sequence derives from a woman aged 55-69 years in good health. The specimen was blood. The chain links TRBV3-1 (or the pseudogene TRBV3-2) with TRBJ1-2; 6 matching bases give a weak D call of TRBD1. The sequence in DNA is TGTGCCAGCAGCCAATCCCTACGTAGGGGGACACACGTAGGGTATGGCTACACCTTC. This is translated as CASSQSLRRGTHVGYGYTF.